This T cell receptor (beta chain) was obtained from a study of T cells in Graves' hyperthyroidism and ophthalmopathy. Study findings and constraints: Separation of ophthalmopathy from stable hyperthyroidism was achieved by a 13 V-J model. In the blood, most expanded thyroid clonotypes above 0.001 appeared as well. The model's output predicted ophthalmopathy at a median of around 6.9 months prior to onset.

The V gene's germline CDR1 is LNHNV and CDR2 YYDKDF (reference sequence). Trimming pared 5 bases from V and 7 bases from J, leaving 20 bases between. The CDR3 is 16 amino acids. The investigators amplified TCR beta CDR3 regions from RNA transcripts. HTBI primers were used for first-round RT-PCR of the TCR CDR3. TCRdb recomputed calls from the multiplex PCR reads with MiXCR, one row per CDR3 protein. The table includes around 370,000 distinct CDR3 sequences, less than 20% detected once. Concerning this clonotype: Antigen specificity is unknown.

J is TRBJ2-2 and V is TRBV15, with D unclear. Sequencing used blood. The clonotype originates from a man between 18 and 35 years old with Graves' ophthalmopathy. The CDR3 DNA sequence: TGTGCCACCAGCGACCCGCTTCAGAGTGTCGGCGGGGAGCTGTTTTTT. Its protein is CATSDPLQSVGGELFF.